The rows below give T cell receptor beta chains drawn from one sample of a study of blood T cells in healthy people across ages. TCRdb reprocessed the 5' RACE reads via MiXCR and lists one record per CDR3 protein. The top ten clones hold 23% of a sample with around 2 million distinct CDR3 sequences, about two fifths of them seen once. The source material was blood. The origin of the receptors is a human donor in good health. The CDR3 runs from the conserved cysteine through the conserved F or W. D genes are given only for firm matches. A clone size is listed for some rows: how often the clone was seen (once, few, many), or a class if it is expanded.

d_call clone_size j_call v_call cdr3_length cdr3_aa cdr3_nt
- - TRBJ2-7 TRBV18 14 CASSPTMSVYEQYF TGTGCCAGCTCACCGACTATGAGCGTCTACGAGCAGTACTTC
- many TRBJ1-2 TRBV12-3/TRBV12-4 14 CASNRLGSNYGYTF TGTGCCAGCAATCGCTTAGGGTCGAACTATGGCTACACCTTC
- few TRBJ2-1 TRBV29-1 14 CSVVTGSSYNEQFF TGCAGCGTTGTGACAGGTAGCTCCTACAATGAGCAGTTCTTC
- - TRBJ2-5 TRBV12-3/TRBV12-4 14 CASSRNPRGETQYF TGTGCCAGCAGCCGAAACCCGCGGGGAGAGACCCAGTACTTC
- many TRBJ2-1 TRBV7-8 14 CASSLGGVYNEQFF TGTGCCAGCAGCTTAGGGGGGGTATACAATGAGCAGTTCTTC
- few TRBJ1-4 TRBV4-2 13 CASSPGLGEKLFF TGTGCCAGCAGCCCGGGACTGGGTGAAAAACTGTTTTTT
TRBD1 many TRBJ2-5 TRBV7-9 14 CASSHSGTAFQQYF TGTGCCAGCAGCCACTCGGGGACAGCTTTCCAGCAGTACTTC
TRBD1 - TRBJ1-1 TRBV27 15 CASSSGTGVNTVAFF TGTGCCAGCAGTTCTGGGACAGGGGTGAACACTGTAGCTTTCTTT
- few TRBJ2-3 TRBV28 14 CASSLKRAGDTQYF TGTGCCAGCAGTTTAAAGAGAGCTGGGGATACGCAGTATTTT
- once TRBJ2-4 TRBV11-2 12 CASTQDQESQYF TGTGCCAGCACCCAGGATCAAGAGTCCCAGTACTTC
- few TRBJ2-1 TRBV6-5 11 CASSTGPWQFF TGTGCCAGCAGTACCGGGCCGTGGCAGTTCTTC
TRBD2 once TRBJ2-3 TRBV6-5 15 CASSYGVESSRGEYF TGTGCCAGCAGTTACGGGGTCGAATCGTCACGGGGGGAGTATTTT
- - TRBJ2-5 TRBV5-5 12 CASTRLQETQYF TGTGCCAGTACACGTCTTCAAGAGACCCAGTACTTC
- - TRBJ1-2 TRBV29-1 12 CSVAEGNNGYTF TGCAGCGTTGCTGAGGGTAACAATGGCTACACCTTC